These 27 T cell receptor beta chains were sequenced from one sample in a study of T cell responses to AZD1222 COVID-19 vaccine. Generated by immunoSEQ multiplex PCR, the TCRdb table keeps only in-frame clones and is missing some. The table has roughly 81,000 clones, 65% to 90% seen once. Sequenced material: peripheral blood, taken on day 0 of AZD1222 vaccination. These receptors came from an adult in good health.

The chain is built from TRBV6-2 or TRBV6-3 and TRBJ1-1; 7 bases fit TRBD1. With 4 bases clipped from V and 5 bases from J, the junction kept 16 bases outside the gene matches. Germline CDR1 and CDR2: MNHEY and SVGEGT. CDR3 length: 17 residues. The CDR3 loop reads CASSFPEGIQGPTEAFF. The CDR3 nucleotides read TGTGCCAGCAGTTTTCCCGAGGGTATACAGGGGCCAACTGAAGCTTTCTTT.

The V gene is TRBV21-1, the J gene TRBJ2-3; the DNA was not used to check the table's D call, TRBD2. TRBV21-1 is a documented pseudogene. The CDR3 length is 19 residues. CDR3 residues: CASSKGRVRRRKGTDTQYF. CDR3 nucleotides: TGTGCCAGCAGCAAAGGGAGGGTGAGACGGAGAAAAGGCACAGATACGCAGTATTTT.

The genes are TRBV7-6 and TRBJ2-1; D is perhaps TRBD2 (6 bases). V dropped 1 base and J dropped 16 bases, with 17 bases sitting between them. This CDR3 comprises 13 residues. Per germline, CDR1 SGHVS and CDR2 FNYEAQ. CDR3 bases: TGTGCCAGCAGCTTAGGGGATGGGACTCAATTTTTCTTC. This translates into CASSLGDGTQFFF.

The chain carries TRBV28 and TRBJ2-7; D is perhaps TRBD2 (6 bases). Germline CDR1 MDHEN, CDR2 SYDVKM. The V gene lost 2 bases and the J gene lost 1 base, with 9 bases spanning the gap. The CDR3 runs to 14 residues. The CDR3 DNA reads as TGTGCCAGCAGTTTACTAGCGCCTTCCTACGAGCAGTACTTC. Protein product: CASSLLAPSYEQYF. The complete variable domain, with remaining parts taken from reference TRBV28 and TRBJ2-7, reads DVKVTQSSRYLVKRTGEKVFLECVQDMDHENMFWYRQDPGLGLRLIYFSYDVKMKEKGDIPEGYSVSREKKERFSLILESASTNQTSMYLCASSLLAPSYEQYFGPGTRLTVT.

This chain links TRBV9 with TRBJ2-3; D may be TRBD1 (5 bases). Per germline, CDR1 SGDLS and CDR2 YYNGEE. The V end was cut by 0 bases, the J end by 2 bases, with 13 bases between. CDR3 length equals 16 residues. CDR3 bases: TGTGCCAGCAGCGTAGCAGGCAGGGCGAACACAGATACGCAGTATTTT. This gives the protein CASSVAGRANTDTQYF. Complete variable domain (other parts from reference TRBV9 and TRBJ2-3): DSGVTQTPKHLITATGQRVTLRCSPRSGDLSVYWYQQSLDQGLQFLIQYYNGEERAKGNILERFSAQQFPDLHSELNLSSLELGDSALYFCASSVAGRANTDTQYFGPGTRLTVL.

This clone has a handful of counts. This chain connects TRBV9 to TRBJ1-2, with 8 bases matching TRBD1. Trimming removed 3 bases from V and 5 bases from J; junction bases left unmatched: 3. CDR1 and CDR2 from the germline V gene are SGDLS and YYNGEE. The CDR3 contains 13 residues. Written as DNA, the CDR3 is TGTGCCAGCAGCGCCTGGACAGGGTATGGCTACACCTTC. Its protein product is CASSAWTGYGYTF. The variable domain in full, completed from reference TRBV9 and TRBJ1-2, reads DSGVTQTPKHLITATGQRVTLRCSPRSGDLSVYWYQQSLDQGLQFLIQYYNGEERAKGNILERFSAQQFPDLHSELNLSSLELGDSALYFCASSAWTGYGYTFGSGTRLTVV.

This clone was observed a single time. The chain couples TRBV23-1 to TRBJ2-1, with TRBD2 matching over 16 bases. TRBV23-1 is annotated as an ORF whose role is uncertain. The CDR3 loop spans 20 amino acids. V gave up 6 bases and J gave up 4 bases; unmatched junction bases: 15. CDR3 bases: TGCGCCAGCAGCCCCGGGTTCTCCGGGACTAGCGGGGGGGGATACAATGAGCAGTTCTTC. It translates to CASSPGFSGTSGGGYNEQFF.

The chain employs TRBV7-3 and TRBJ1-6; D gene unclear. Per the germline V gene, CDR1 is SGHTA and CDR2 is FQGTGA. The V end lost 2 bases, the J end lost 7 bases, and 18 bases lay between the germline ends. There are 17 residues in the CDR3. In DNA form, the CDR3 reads TGTGCCAGCAGCTTATTTCTGGCCGGGAAGGGAAATTCACCCCTCCACTTT. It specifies CASSLFLAGKGNSPLHF.

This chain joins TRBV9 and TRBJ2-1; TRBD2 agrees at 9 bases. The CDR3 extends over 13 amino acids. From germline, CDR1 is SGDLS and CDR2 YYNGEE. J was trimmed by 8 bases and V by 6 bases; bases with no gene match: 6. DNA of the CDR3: TGTGCCAGCATTTGGCGGGAGGGCCATGAGCAGTTCTTC. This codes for CASIWREGHEQFF. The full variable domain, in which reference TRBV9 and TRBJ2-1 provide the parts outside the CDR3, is DSGVTQTPKHLITATGQRVTLRCSPRSGDLSVYWYQQSLDQGLQFLIQYYNGEERAKGNILERFSAQQFPDLHSELNLSSLELGDSALYFCASIWREGHEQFFGPGTRLTVL.

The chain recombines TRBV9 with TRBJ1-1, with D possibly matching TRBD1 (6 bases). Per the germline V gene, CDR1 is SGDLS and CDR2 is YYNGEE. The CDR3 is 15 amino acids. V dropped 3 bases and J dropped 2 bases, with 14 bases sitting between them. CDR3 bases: TGTGCCAGCAGCGCTTGGGGGACATTCAACACTGAAGCTTTCTTT. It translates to CASSAWGTFNTEAFF.

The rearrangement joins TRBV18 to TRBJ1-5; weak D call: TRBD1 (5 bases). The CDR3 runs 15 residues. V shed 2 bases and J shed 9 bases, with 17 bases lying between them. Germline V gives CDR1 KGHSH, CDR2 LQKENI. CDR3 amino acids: CASSPGAWGGRPQHF. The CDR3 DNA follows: TGTGCCAGCTCACCAGGCGCATGGGGCGGAAGGCCCCAGCATTTT.

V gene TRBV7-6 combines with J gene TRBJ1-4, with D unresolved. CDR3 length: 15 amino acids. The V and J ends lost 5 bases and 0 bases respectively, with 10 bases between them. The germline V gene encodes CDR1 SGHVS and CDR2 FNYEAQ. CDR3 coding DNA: TGTGCCAGCAGCCCTCTTGGAGCAACTAATGAAAAACTGTTTTTT. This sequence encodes CASSPLGATNEKLFF.

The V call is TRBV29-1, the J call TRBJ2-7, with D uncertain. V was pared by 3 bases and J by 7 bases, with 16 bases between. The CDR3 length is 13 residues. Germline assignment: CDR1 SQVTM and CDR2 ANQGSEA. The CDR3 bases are TGCAGCGTTGAGTTTCCCTTATTCCGGGAGCAGTACTTC. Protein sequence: CSVEFPLFREQYF.

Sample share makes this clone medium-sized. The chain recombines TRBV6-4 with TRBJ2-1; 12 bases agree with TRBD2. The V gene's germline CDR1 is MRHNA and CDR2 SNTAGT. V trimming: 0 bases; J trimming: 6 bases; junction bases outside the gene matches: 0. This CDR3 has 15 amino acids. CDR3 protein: CASSDSTSGSNEQFF. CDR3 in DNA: TGTGCCAGCAGTGACTCGACTAGCGGGAGCAATGAGCAGTTCTTC.

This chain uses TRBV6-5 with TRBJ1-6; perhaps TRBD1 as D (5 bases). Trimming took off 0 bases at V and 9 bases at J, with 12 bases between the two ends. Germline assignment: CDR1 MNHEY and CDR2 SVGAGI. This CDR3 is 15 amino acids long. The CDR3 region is CASSYSGGNRSPLHF. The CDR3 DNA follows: TGTGCCAGCAGTTACTCGGGGGGAAACCGTTCACCCCTCCACTTT.

CDR3 DNA sequence: TGCGCCAGCAGCTTGCCGACGACAGGGGGCAAAGGAGCTTTCTTT. Its protein is CASSLPTTGGKGAFF. The J gene is TRBJ1-1, the V gene TRBV5-1, with 10 nucleotides matching TRBD1. After removal of 1 base from V and 10 bases from J, the junction contained 10 bases not matched to a gene. The CDR3 has 15 residues. The germline V gene encodes CDR1 SGHRS and CDR2 YFSETQ.

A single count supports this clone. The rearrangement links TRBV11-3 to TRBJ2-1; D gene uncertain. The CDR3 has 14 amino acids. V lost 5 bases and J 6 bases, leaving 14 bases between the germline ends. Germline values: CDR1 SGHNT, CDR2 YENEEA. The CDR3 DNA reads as TGTGCCAGCAGCCCGAGGACCACCTCCAATGAGCAGTTCTTC. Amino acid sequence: CASSPRTTSNEQFF.

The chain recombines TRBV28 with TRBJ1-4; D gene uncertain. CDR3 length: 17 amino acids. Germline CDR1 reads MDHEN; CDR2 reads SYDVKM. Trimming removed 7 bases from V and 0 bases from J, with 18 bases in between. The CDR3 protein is CASIGRRIRSTNEKLFF. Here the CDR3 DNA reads TGTGCCAGCATCGGACGACGCATTAGATCAACTAATGAAAAACTGTTTTTT.

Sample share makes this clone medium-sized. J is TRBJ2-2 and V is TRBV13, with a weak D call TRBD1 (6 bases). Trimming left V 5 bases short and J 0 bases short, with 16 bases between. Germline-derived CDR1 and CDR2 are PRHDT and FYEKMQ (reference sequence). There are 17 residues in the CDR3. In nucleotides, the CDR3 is TGTGCCAGCAGCCCCTACCTGGACAGAGCGAACACCGGGGAGCTGTTTTTT. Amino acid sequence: CASSPYLDRANTGELFF.

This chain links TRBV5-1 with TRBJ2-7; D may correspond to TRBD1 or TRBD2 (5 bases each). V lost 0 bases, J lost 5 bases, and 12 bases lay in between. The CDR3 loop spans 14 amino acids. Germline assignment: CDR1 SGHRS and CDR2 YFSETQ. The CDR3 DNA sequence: TGCGCCAGCAGCTTGGGACAGAGGGGTAACGAGCAGTACTTC. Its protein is CASSLGQRGNEQYF.

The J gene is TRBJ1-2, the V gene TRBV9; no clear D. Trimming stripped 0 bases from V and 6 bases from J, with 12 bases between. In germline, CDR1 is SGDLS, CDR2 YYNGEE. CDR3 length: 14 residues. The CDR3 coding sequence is TGTGCCAGCAGCGTAGTGGAACCCGGTCATGGCTACACCTTC. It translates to CASSVVEPGHGYTF.

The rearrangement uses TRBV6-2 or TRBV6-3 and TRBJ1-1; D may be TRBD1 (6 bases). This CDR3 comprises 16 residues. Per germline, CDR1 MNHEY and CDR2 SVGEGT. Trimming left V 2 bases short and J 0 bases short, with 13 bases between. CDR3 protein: CASSYTQTGMNTEAFF. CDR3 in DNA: TGTGCCAGCAGTTACACACAGACAGGCATGAACACTGAAGCTTTCTTT.

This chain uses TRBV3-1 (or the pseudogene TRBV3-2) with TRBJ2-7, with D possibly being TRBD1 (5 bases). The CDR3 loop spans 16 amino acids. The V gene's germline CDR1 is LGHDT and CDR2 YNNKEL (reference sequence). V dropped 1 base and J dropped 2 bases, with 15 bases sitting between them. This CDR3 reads CASSQAVGRVPYEQYF. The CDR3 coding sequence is TGTGCCAGCAGCCAAGCGGTGGGCAGGGTCCCCTACGAGCAGTACTTC.

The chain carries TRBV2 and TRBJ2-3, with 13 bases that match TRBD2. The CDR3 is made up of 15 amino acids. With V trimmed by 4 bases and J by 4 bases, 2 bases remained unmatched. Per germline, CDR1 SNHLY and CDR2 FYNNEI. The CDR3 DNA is TGTGCCAGCAGTGGGGGACTAGCGGGACCAGATACGCAGTATTTT. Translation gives CASSGGLAGPDTQYF.

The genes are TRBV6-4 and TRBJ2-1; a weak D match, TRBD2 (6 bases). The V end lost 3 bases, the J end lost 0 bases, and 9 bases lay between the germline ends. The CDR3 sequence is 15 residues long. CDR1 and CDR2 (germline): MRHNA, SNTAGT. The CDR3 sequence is CASSDSSGSYNEQFF. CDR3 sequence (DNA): TGTGCCAGCAGTGATAGTAGCGGCTCCTACAATGAGCAGTTCTTC.

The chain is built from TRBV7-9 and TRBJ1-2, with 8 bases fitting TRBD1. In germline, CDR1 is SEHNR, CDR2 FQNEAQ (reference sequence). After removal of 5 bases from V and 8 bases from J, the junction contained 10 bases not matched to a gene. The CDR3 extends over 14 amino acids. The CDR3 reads CASSAPTGVEGYTF. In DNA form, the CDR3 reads TGTGCCAGCAGCGCCCCGACAGGGGTTGAAGGCTACACCTTC.

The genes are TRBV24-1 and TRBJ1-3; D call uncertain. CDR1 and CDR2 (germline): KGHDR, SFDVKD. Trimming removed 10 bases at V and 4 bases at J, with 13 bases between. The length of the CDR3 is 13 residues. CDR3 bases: TGTGCCACTTCGGGAGGGTACGGAAACACCATATATTTT. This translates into CATSGGYGNTIYF.